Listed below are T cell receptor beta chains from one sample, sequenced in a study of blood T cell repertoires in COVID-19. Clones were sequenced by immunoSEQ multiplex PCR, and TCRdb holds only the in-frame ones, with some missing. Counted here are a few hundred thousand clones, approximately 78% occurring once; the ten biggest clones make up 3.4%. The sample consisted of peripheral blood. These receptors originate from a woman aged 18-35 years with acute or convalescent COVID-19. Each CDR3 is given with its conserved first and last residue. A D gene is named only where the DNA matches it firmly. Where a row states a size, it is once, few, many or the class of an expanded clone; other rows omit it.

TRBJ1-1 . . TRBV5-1 TGCGCCAGCAGCTTGATTTCTGGGGGCGGGACTGAAGCTTTCTTT CASSLISGGGTEAFF
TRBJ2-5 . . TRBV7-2 TGTGCCAGCAGCTCAAGGTTGGTCGTCCAGGAACAGTACTTC CASSSRLVVQEQYF
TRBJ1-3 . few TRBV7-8 TGTGCCAGCAGCTTGGATGGGGACACGTTATCTACCTCTGGAAACACCATATATTTT CASSLDGDTLSTSGNTIYF
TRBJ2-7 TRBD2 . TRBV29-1 TGCAGCGTTGAAATACTAGCGGGAGGGTCCGCGAGCTCCTACGAGCAGTACTTC CSVEILAGGSASSYEQYF
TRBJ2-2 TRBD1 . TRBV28 TGTGCCAGCAGTTTCCACACCGGGACAGACAACACCGGGGAGCTGTTTTTT CASSFHTGTDNTGELFF
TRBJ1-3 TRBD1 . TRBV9 TGTGCCAGCAGCGGCTCAGGGGGCAGTGGAAACACCATATATTTT CASSGSGGSGNTIYF
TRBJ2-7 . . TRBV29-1 TGCAGCGTTGAACTTAGGGGTGGATACGAGCAGTACTTC CSVELRGGYEQYF
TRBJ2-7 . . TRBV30 TGTGCCTGGAGTATGGACATAGCCTACGAGCAGTACTTC CAWSMDIAYEQYF
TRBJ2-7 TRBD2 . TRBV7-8 TGTGCCAGCAGCTTCTTAGCGGGACCTGATACCTACGAGCAGTACTTC CASSFLAGPDTYEQYF
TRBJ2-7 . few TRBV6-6 TGTGCCACCTCGACTACCCCCTACGAGCAGTACTTC CATSTTPYEQYF
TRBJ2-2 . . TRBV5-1 TGCGCCAGCAGTCCCTTTGCCGGGGAGCTGTTTTTT CASSPFAGELFF
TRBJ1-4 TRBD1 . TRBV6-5 TGTGCCAGCAGTTACCAGGGGGCAACTAATGAAAAACTGTTTTTT CASSYQGATNEKLFF
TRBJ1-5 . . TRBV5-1 TGCGCCAGCAGCTTGGGGACATTAAGGGATCAGCCCCAGCATTTT CASSLGTLRDQPQHF
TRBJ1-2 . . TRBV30 TGTGCCTGGAGTTGGATGGGGGCTAGCTATGGCTACACCTTC CAWSWMGASYGYTF
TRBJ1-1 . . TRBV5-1 TGCGCCAGCAGCTTACAGGGAGAAGCTTTCTTT CASSLQGEAFF
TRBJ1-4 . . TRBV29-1 TGCAGCGCCTCGGACGGAGGCCCTAATGAAAAACTGTTTTTT CSASDGGPNEKLFF
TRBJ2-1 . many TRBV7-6 TGTGCCAGCAGCTTAAGGGACTCAAACAAACTAACCAATGAGCAGTTCTTC CASSLRDSNKLTNEQFF
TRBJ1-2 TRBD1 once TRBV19 TGTGCCAGTAAACAGGGGGCATCCGGGTATGGCTACACCTTC CASKQGASGYGYTF
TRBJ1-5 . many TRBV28 TGTGCCAGCAGTCCAAATCCCGCTAAAATTTATAGCAATCAGCCCCAGCATTTT CASSPNPAKIYSNQPQHF
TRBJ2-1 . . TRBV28 TGTGCCAGCGAGGCGGGGTTCTACAATGAGCAGTTCTTC CASEAGFYNEQFF
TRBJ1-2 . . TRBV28 TGTGCCAGCAGTCCCCAGGGTTTCCTGGGAGGCTACACCTTC CASSPQGFLGGYTF
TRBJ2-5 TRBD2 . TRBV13 TGTGCCAGCACCGTTGGGACTAGCCGGAGAGAGACCCAGTACTTC CASTVGTSRRETQYF
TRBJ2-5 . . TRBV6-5 TGTGCCAGCAGCAACTCCAGGATGAGGTACTTC CASSNSRMRYF
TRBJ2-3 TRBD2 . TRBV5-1 TGCGCCAGCAGCGTGGGGACTAGCGGGAGAACAGATACGCAGTATTTT CASSVGTSGRTDTQYF
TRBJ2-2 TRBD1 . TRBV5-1 TGCGCCAGCAGCTGGGGACAGGGCACCGGGGAGCTGTTTTTT CASSWGQGTGELFF
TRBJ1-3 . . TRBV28 TGTGCCAGCAGTTTAGAGAAAAACACCATATATTTT CASSLEKNTIYF
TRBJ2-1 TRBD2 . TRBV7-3 TGTGCCAGCAGCGCCCCTGGACTAGCTGGGAATGAGCAGTTCTTC CASSAPGLAGNEQFF
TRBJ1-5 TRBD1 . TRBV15 TGTGCCACCAGCAGAGTTATGGGACAGAATCAGCCCCAGCATTTT CATSRVMGQNQPQHF
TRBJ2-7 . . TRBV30 TGTGCCTGGAGTTTAGGGGCGGGGTTCTACGAGCAGTACTTC CAWSLGAGFYEQYF
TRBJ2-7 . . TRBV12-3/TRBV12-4 TGTGCCAGCAGTAGAACAGGGAACGAGCAGTACTTC CASSRTGNEQYF
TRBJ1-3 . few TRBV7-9 TGTGCCAGTTGTAAGGGGGATCTCTCTGGAAACACCATATATTTT CASCKGDLSGNTIYF
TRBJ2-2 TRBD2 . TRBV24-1 TGTGCCACCAGTGATGTAGCGGGGGCCCCCGGGGAGCTGTTTTTT CATSDVAGAPGELFF
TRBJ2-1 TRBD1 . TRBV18 TGTGCCAGCTCACAACACACAGGGGACTACAATGAGCAGTTCTTC CASSQHTGDYNEQFF
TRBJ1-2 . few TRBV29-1 TGCAGCGTTGAGGTGGACAATATAAATGGCTACACCTTC CSVEVDNINGYTF
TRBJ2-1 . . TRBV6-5 TGTGCCAGCGGCACAGCCCGGGCGGGGGAGCAGTTCTTC CASGTARAGEQFF
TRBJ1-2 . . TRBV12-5 TGTGCTAGTGCGGGAGGGGGAAACTCACTACGGGGCTACACCTTC CASAGGGNSLRGYTF
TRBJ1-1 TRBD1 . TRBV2 TGTGCCAGCCGGGGACAGGGGCCAGAAGCTTTCTTT CASRGQGPEAFF
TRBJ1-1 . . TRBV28 TGTGCCAGCAGTCTTCTACCGCAGGGGTCCCCTGAAGCTTTCTTT CASSLLPQGSPEAFF
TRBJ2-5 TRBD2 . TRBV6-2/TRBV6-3 TGTGCCAGCAGTTTCCGGGTACTAGCGGGAGGGGGTCTGGGAGAGACCCAGTACTTC CASSFRVLAGGGLGETQYF
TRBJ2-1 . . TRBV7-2 TGTGCCAGCAGCCTGTGGGACTGGGGGAATGAGCAGTTCTTC CASSLWDWGNEQFF
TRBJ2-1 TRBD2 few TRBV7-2 TGTGCCAGCAGCTTCCTAGCGGGAGGTTCCAATGAGCAGTTCTTC CASSFLAGGSNEQFF
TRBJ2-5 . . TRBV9 TGTGCCAGCAGCGTTGGAGGGGTAGAGACCCAGTACTTC CASSVGGVETQYF
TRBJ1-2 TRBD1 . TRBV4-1 TGCGCCAGCAGCCACGATACAGGGGGCTATGGCTACACCTTC CASSHDTGGYGYTF
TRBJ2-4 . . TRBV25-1 TGTGCCAGCAGTGAGCCAGGGGCGGCCAAAAACATTCAGTACTTC CASSEPGAAKNIQYF
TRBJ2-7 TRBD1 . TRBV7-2 TGTGCCAGCAGCGCCGGACAGGGGTTCGACGAGCAGTACTTC CASSAGQGFDEQYF
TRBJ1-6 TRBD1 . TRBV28 TGTGCCAGCAGTTCTGGGGGGACAGGCAGGGGTTCACCCCTCCACTTT CASSSGGTGRGSPLHF
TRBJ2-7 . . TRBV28 TGTGCCAGCAGTTTTATTTCCCGGGGCTCCTACGAGCAGTACTTC CASSFISRGSYEQYF
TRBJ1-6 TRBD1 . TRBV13 TGTGCCAGCAGCTTAAGACAGGGGGCAAATTCACCCCTCCACTTT CASSLRQGANSPLHF
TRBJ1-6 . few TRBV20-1 TGCAGTGCTAGTGATCTGGCAGGCCCAGGCTCCTATAATTCACCCCTCCACTTT CSASDLAGPGSYNSPLHF